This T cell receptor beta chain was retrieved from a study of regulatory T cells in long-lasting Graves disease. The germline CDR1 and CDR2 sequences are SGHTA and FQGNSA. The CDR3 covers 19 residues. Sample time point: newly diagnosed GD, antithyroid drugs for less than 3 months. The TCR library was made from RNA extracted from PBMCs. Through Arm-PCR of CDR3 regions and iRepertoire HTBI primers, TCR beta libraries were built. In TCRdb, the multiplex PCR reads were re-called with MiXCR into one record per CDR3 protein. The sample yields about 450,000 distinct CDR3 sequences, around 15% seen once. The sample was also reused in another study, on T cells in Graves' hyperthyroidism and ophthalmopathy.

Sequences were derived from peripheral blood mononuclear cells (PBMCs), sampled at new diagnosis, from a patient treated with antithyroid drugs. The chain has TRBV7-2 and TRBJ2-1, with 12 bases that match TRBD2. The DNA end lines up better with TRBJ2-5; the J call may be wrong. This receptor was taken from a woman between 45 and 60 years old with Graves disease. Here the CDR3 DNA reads TGTGCCAGCAGCTCCACACCCATCCGACTAGCGGGAGAGGATGAGACCCAGTACTTC. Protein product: CASSSTPIRLAGEDETQYF.